This TCR beta chain was retrieved from a study of T cell repertoires in cytomegalovirus infection. Across the whole study: CMV infection and matching HLA type were both indicated by public TCR beta signatures.

In regard to this clonotype: The antigen is unknown.

Study results and caveats: Cumulated frequencies of public TCR beta families served to identify carriers of CMV plus the relevant HLA. CMV-specific HLA-C-restricted TCR beta clonotypes dominated the ex vivo response.

TCRdb recomputed calls from the reads with MiXCR, one row per CDR3 protein. Here the sample spans approximately 350,000 distinct CDR3 sequences, about 35% being singletons. Trimming took off 8 bases at V and 3 bases at J, with 17 bases between the two ends. The CDR3 contains 14 residues. The sequences come from cultured PBMCs, collected from culture after CMV antigen stimulation. The J gene is TRBJ2-7, the V gene TRBV12-3 or TRBV12-4; D assignment may be TRBD1 or TRBD2 (6 bases each). The sequence was collected from a human donor in good health (CMV status not recorded). Some clones in this sample may be carry-over from other donors' samples. CDR3 protein: CASSTGAKNYEQYF. The CDR3 nucleotides read TGTGCCAGCTCTACGGGGGCGAAGAACTACGAGCAGTACTTC.